The next 7 T cell receptor beta chains were all read from a single sample in a study of identical twins. TCRdb called the 5' RACE reads again in MiXCR, with one record for every CDR3 protein. The sample carries roughly 1.6 million distinct CDR3 sequences, more than 30% recorded once. The sample comprised cord blood. These receptors were obtained from a newborn girl in good health.

A few counts support this clonotype. The genes are TRBV7-2 and TRBJ2-1; the D gene is possibly TRBD2 (5 bases). V was clipped by 3 bases and J by 10 bases, with 10 bases between them. The CDR3 extends over 12 amino acids. CDR1 is SGHTA, CDR2 FQGNSA, per germline. The CDR3 region is CASSFFGKEQFF. The CDR3, as DNA: TGTGCCAGCAGCTTTTTCGGGAAGGAGCAGTTCTTC.

The V gene is TRBV12-3 or TRBV12-4, the J gene TRBJ2-3, with a tentative D call TRBD1 (5 bases). This CDR3 region has 16 residues. With 0 bases removed from V and 5 bases from J, the gap between germline ends came to 15 bases. DNA for the CDR3: TGTGCCAGCAGTTTAGCGGGGCCACTTAGTGGAGATACGCAGTATTTT. Translated: CASSLAGPLSGDTQYF.

The genes are TRBV15 and TRBJ2-1; tentative D call: TRBD2 (6 bases). Trimming took 0 bases from V and 0 from J, leaving 12 bases between them. The length of the CDR3 is 17 residues. Germline assignment: CDR1 LNHNV and CDR2 YYDKDF (reference sequence). CDR3 sequence: CATSRDYSGASYNEQFF. Here the CDR3 DNA reads TGTGCCACCAGCAGAGATTATAGCGGAGCCTCCTACAATGAGCAGTTCTTC.

The chain joins TRBV10-3 to TRBJ2-5; maybe TRBD2 (5 bases). Germline lookup yields CDR1 ENHRY and CDR2 SYGVKD. V dropped 4 bases and J dropped 5 bases, with 11 bases sitting between them. The CDR3 totals 13 residues. This CDR3 reads CAISGPRAETQYF. The CDR3 nucleotides read TGTGCCATCAGTGGCCCGCGGGCCGAGACCCAGTACTTC.

This clonotype was found a few times. The rearrangement joins TRBV6-6 to TRBJ2-7; possibly TRBD1 for D (6 bases). CDR1 MNHNY and CDR2 SVGAGI come from the germline V gene (reference sequence). Trimming removed 0 bases from V and 6 bases from J, with 12 bases in between. The CDR3 totals 14 residues. As DNA, the CDR3 is TGTGCCAGCAGTTACTCGACAGGCAGCCCCGAGCAGTACTTC. As protein: CASSYSTGSPEQYF.

The V gene is TRBV15, the J gene TRBJ1-5, with TRBD1 matching over 7 bases. This CDR3 contains 17 residues. The junction had 11 bases not matched to a gene; V was cut back by 2 bases and J by 4 bases. CDR1 is LNHNV, CDR2 YYDKDF, per germline (reference sequence). The CDR3 loop is CATSRRPTGTANQPQHF. In DNA form, the CDR3 reads TGTGCCACCAGCAGACGACCTACTGGGACAGCTAATCAGCCCCAGCATTTT.

This clonotype was detected a few times. The CDR3 spells CASTTRPGPFADTQYF. DNA of the CDR3: TGTGCCAGCACCACTAGACCGGGGCCCTTCGCAGATACGCAGTATTTT. V and J are TRBV2 and TRBJ2-3, with D perhaps being TRBD1 or TRBD2 (5 bases each). This CDR3 has 16 residues. In germline, CDR1 is SNHLY, CDR2 FYNNEI. V was cut by 7 bases and J by 4 bases, with 21 bases left in between. Full variable domain (remainder filled in from reference TRBV2 and TRBJ2-3): EPEVTQTPSHQVTQMGQEVILRCVPISNHLYFYWYRQILGQKVEFLVSFYNNEISEKSEIFDDQFSVERPDGSNFTLKIRSTKLEDSAMYFCASTTRPGPFADTQYFGPGTRLTVL.